The 5 T cell receptor beta chains below all came from one sample that was sequenced in a study of shared clonotypes between healthy human individuals. Naive CD8 cells lacked CD45RO, underwent positive selection for CCR7 and left out terminally differentiated effector memory CD45RA+ cells. The method was immunoSEQ multiplex PCR; TCRdb's version includes in-frame clones alone and lacks a portion of them. Of about 2.1 million clones in the sample, roughly 93% are singletons; the top ten hold less than 2%. Sequencing used naive CD8+ T cells from PBMCs. The receptors here all came from a man aged 18 to 35 in good health. Some clones in this sample may be carry-over from other donors' samples.

Comments on this clone: Other DNA sequences in the sample encode the same CDR3. The rearrangement uses TRBV6-5 and TRBJ1-5, with D unclear. There are 13 residues in the CDR3. Trimming stripped 6 bases from V and 1 base from J, with 7 bases between. Germline V gene lookup returns CDR1 MNHEY and CDR2 SVGAGI. The CDR3 bases are TGTGCCAGCAGCTCCTTAAGCAATCAGCCCCAGCATTTT. This gives the protein CASSSLSNQPQHF.

Details on this clone: The same CDR3 also results from other DNA sequences found in this sample. The rearrangement links TRBV9 to TRBJ2-5; D is unclear. Germline assignment: CDR1 SGDLS and CDR2 YYNGEE. The V and J ends lost 7 bases and 4 bases respectively, with 14 bases between them. The CDR3 has 13 residues. The CDR3 bases are TGTGCCAGCTCCCAGACGTCGGGAGAGACCCAGTACTTC. As protein: CASSQTSGETQYF.

The V gene is TRBV13, the J gene TRBJ2-7; D possibly corresponds to TRBD2 (6 bases). The CDR3 is made up of 14 amino acids. Germline V CDR1 and CDR2: PRHDT, FYEKMQ (reference sequence). V was cut by 4 bases and J by 3 bases, with 13 bases left in between. CDR3 protein: CASSWREALYEQYF. CDR3 in DNA: TGTGCCAGCAGCTGGAGGGAGGCCCTCTACGAGCAGTACTTC.

As regards this clone: This sample includes further DNA sequences coding for the same CDR3. The V call is TRBV27, the J call TRBJ2-7, with D possibly being TRBD2 (5 bases). Trimming stripped 3 bases from V and 2 bases from J, with 8 bases between. The CDR3 has 13 residues. Germline assignment: CDR1 MNHEY and CDR2 SMNVEV (reference sequence). In nucleotides, the CDR3 is TGTGCCAGCAGTTTTACGGGGACCTACGAGCAGTACTTC. Amino acid sequence: CASSFTGTYEQYF.

With regard to this clone: Other DNA sequences in this specimen translate into the identical CDR3. J is TRBJ2-5 and V is TRBV9; either TRBD1 or TRBD2 may supply D (5 bases each). Germline V gene sequence: CDR1 SGDLS, CDR2 YYNGEE. V lost 2 bases and J lost 5, with 10 bases in between. This CDR3 is 13 amino acids long. CDR3 coding DNA: TGTGCCAGCAGCGTGGGGGTTGGCGAGACCCAGTACTTC. This translates into CASSVGVGETQYF.